The 3 T cell receptor beta chains below were found in one sample sequenced in a study of OX40 agonist ivuxolimab in advanced cancers. TCRdb keeps only in-frame clones here, not all; method: immunoSEQ multiplex PCR. The sample contains about 38,000 clones, 89% of which appear only once. This specimen was CD4+ or CD8+ T cells sorted from blood, taken in a trial of the OX40 agonist ivuxolimab. The receptors derive from an adult with an advanced solid tumor such as melanoma, head and neck, liver or kidney cancer.

This clone appeared once. The rearrangement links TRBV4-1 to TRBJ1-5, with no clear D. The germline CDR1 and CDR2 sequences are MGHRA and YSYEKL. The CDR3 contains 16 residues. Trimming pared 6 bases from V and 7 bases from J, leaving 22 bases between. CDR3 in amino acids: CASRDRHRDSRQPQHF. CDR3 coding DNA: TGCGCCAGCAGGGATAGACACCGGGATTCTCGGCAGCCCCAGCATTTT.

This clone has only a few counts. The J gene is TRBJ1-2, the V gene TRBV7-9; D remains ambiguous. Germline CDR1 reads SEHNR; CDR2 reads FQNEAQ (reference sequence). V lost 5 bases to trimming and J lost 6 bases, with 10 bases between them. The CDR3 extends over 12 amino acids. CDR3 sequence (DNA): TGTGCCAGCAGCCCCTCTCAACATGGCTACACCTTC. The encoded protein is CASSPSQHGYTF.

The rearrangement joins TRBV11-3 to TRBJ2-3; no clear D. Trimming took off 2 bases at V and 5 bases at J, with 8 bases between the two ends. This CDR3 has 13 amino acids. CDR1 and CDR2 from the germline V gene are SGHNT and YENEEA. The CDR3 nucleotides read TGTGCCAGCAGCTTACGAAACCAAGATACGCAGTATTTT. This encodes CASSLRNQDTQYF.